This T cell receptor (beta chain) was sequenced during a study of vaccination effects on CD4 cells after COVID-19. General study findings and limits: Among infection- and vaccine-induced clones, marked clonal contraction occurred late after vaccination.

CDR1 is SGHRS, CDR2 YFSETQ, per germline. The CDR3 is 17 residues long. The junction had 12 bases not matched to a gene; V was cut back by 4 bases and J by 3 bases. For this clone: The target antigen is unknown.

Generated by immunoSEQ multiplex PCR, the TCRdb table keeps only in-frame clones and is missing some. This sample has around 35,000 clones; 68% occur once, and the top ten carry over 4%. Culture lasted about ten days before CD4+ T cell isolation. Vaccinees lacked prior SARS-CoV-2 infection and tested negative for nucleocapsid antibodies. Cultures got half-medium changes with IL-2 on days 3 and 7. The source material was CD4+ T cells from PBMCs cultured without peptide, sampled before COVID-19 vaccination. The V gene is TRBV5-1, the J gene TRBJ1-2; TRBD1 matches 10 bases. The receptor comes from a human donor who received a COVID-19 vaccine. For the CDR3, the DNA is TGCGCCAGCAGCGTCATACCGGGACAGGGGATCGACTATGGCTACACCTTC. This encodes CASSVIPGQGIDYGYTF.